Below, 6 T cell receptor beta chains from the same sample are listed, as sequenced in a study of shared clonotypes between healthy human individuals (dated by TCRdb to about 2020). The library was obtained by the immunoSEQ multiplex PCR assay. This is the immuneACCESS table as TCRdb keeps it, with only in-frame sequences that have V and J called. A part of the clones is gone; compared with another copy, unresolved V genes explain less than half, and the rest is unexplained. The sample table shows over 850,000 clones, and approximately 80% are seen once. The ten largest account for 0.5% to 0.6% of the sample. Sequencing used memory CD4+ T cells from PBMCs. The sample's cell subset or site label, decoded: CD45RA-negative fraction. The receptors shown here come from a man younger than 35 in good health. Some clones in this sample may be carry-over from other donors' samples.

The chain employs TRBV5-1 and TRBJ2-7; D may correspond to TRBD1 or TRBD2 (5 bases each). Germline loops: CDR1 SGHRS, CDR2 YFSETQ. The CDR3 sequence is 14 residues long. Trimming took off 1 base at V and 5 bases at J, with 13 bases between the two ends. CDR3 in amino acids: CASSLYSGTHEQYF. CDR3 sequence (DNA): TGCGCCAGCAGCTTGTATTCTGGGACCCACGAGCAGTACTTC.

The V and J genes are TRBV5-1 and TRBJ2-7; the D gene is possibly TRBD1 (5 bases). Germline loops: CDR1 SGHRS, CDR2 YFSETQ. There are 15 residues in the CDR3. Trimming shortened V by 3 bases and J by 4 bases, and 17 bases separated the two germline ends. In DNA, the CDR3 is TGCGCCAGCAGCTCGCGGTGGGCAGGGTCTTACGAGCAGTACTTC. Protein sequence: CASSSRWAGSYEQYF.

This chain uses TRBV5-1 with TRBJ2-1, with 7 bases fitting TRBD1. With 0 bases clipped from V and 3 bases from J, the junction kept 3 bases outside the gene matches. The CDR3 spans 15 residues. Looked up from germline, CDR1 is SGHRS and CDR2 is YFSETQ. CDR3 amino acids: CASSLEGQNYNEQFF. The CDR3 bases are TGCGCCAGCAGCTTGGAGGGACAGAACTACAATGAGCAGTTCTTC. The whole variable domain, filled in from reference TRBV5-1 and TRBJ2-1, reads KAGVTQTPRYLIKTRGQQVTLSCSPISGHRSVSWYQQTPGQGLQFLFEYFSETQRNKGNFPGRFSGRQFSNSRSEMNVSTLELGDSALYLCASSLEGQNYNEQFFGPGTRLTVL.

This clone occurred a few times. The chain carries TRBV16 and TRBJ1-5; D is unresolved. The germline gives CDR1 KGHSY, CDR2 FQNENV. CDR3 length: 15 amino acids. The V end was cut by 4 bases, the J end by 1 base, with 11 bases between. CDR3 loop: CASSLSWESNQPQHF. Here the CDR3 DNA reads TGTGCCAGCAGCCTCTCGTGGGAGAGCAATCAGCCCCAGCATTTT. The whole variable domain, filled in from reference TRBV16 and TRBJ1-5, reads GEEVAQTPKHLVRGEGQKAKLYCAPIKGHSYVFWYQQVLKNEFKFLISFQNENVFDETGMPKERFSAKCLPNSPCSLEIQATKLEDSAVYFCASSLSWESNQPQHFGDGTRLSIL.

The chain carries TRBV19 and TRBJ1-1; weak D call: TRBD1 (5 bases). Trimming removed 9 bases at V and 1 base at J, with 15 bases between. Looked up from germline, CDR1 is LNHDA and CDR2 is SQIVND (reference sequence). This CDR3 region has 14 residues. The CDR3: CASYQRGGNTEAFF. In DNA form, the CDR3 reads TGTGCCAGCTACCAAAGGGGCGGGAACACTGAAGCTTTCTTT.

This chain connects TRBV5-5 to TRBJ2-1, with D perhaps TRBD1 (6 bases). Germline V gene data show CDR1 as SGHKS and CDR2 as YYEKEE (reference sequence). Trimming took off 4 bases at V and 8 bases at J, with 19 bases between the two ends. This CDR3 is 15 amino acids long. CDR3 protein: CASSIIQGGRDEQFF. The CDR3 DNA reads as TGTGCCAGCAGCATCATCCAAGGGGGTAGAGATGAGCAGTTCTTC.